The 4 T cell receptor beta chains reported below all come from one sample, sequenced in a study of monozygotic twins with inflammatory bowel disease. TCRdb reanalyzed the 5' RACE reads and collapses them to one entry per CDR3 protein, without DNA. The data show 300,000 to 350,000 distinct CDR3 sequences, and the top ten clones hold approximately 2%. Sequences were obtained from blood. The receptors were sampled from a human donor with ulcerative colitis or Crohn's disease, or a healthy co-twin of an affected twin (not recorded which).

The chain carries TRBV9 and TRBJ1-1; TCRdb lists TRBD1, though no DNA is available to test this call. The CDR3 loop spans 15 amino acids. Germline CDR1 reads SGDLS; CDR2 reads YYNGEE. CDR3 protein: CASSLTGHINTEAFF. Filled out from reference TRBV9 and TRBJ1-1, the complete variable domain reads DSGVTQTPKHLITATGQRVTLRCSPRSGDLSVYWYQQSLDQGLQFLIQYYNGEERAKGNILERFSAQQFPDLHSELNLSSLELGDSALYFCASSLTGHINTEAFFGQGTRLTVV.

The rearrangement uses TRBV19 and TRBJ1-2; the TRBD1 assignment by TCRdb is unverifiable without DNA. CDR1 LNHDA and CDR2 SQIVND come from the germline V gene (reference sequence). The CDR3 has 14 residues. The CDR3 region is CASSKDRTNYGYTF.

CDR3 loop: CSASRDSTDTQYF. The rearrangement uses TRBV20-1 and TRBJ2-3; TCRdb returns TRBD1, unconfirmable since there is no DNA. The CDR3 is 13 amino acids. The germline V gene encodes CDR1 DFQATT and CDR2 SNEGSKA (reference sequence).

This sequence joins TRBV12-3 or TRBV12-4 and TRBJ2-1; TCRdb's D gene call, TRBD2, goes unchecked for lack of DNA. This CDR3 is 15 amino acids long. The CDR3 protein is CASSPSGPAYNEQFF.